This entry describes one TCR beta chain. This entry belongs to a study of shared clonotypes between healthy human individuals. The wider study: Contributing individuals were a couple of females and three males aged 18 to 49.

CDR1 and CDR2 from the germline V gene are SEHNR and FQNEAQ (reference sequence). The CDR3 runs 14 residues. The V and J ends lost 5 bases and 2 bases, in that order; junction bases with no gene match: 4. Genomic DNA of each subset was evenly split across several immunoSEQ plates. Using ten immunoSEQ deep assay plates, investigators sequenced unsorted PBMC DNA. The repertoire was sequenced with immunoSEQ multiplex PCR; TCRdb's copy has only in-frame clones and lacks some. The sample has about 510,000 clones; 60% to 85% are singletons. Donors had no recently reported acute infections or vaccinations and were HIV-negative.

The source material was PBMCs. The receptor comes from a middle-aged woman in good health. Some clones in this sample may be carry-over from other donors' samples. The rearrangement links TRBV7-9 to TRBJ2-7, with TRBD1 matching 9 bases. The CDR3 protein is CASSRDREPYEQYF. The CDR3 DNA sequence: TGTGCCAGCAGCCGGGACAGGGAACCCTACGAGCAGTACTTC.